This T cell receptor beta chain was sequenced during a study of blood T cell repertoires in COVID-19. Study in general: Both acute and convalescent COVID-19 samples were obtained from the United States, Italy and Spain. The analysed material was cDNA or gDNA that came from T cells, B-cell-depleted T cells, or PBMCs.

Profiling relied on immunoSEQ multiplex PCR, and the TCRdb table lists in-frame clones only, not all of them. Among 150,000 to 200,000 clones listed, roughly 86% were seen once. The CDR3 has 17 residues. Trimming removed 0 bases at V and 2 bases at J, with 14 bases between. Germline V gene data show CDR1 as MNHNS and CDR2 as SASEGT. The TCR was taken from a woman aged 80 or over with COVID-19, enrolled during active disease. The sample comprised peripheral blood. The V and J genes are TRBV6-1 and TRBJ2-4; D perhaps matches TRBD2 (6 bases). CDR3 in DNA: TGTGCCAGCAGTGAAGCAACTGCGGGGACCTCCAAAAACATTCAGTACTTC. Residues: CASSEATAGTSKNIQYF.